This entry lists 9 T cell receptor beta chains sequenced from one sample in a study of cytomegalovirus exposure and HLA in healthy donors. The primer mix had 60 Vbeta and 13 Jbeta primers. Generated by immunoSEQ multiplex PCR, the TCRdb table keeps only in-frame clones and is missing some. The sample lists nearly 95,000 clones; 79% were seen once. Sequencing was done on a sample of PBMCs. The receptors were sampled from a woman aged 40 to 50 in good health and CMV-seronegative.

The chain's CDR3 is CASSLQGTHTEAFF. The CDR3 DNA reads as TGTGCCAGTAGTTTACAGGGTACTCACACTGAAGCTTTCTTT. The J gene is TRBJ1-1, the V gene TRBV19, with D possibly being TRBD1 (6 bases). CDR1 and CDR2 (germline): LNHDA, SQIVND (reference sequence). This CDR3 has 14 amino acids. V was pared by 5 bases and J by 3 bases, with 13 bases between.

The J gene is TRBJ1-6, the V gene TRBV28, with D possibly TRBD1 on 5 matching bases. The CDR3 loop spans 14 amino acids. CDR1 and CDR2 (germline): MDHEN, SYDVKM. V dropped 8 bases and J dropped 6 bases, with 14 bases sitting between them. CDR3: CASGRVIGNSPLHF. CDR3 sequence (DNA): TGTGCCAGCGGCAGGGTCATAGGTAATTCACCCCTCCACTTT.

The table lists this clone with a few counts. J is TRBJ2-1 and V is TRBV9; 8 nucleotides agree with TRBD1. The V segment lost 7 bases and the J segment 7 bases; nucleotides outside the gene matches: 4. The CDR3 consists of 12 residues. Looked up from germline, CDR1 is SGDLS and CDR2 is YYNGEE. The DNA for the CDR3 is TGTGCCAGCGGGACAGGTGGGAATGAGCAGTTCTTC. It encodes CASGTGGNEQFF. Together with reference TRBV9 and TRBJ2-1, the CDR3 gives the full variable domain: DSGVTQTPKHLITATGQRVTLRCSPRSGDLSVYWYQQSLDQGLQFLIQYYNGEERAKGNILERFSAQQFPDLHSELNLSSLELGDSALYFCASGTGGNEQFFGPGTRLTVL.

The CDR3 loop reads CASSYSTAWGSPLHF. CDR3 nucleotides: TGTGCCAGCAGTTACTCGACAGCCTGGGGTTCACCCCTCCACTTT. The chain links TRBV6-5 to TRBJ1-6; weak D call: TRBD1 (5 bases). The CDR3 has 15 amino acids. Per germline, CDR1 MNHEY and CDR2 SVGAGI. V was clipped by 0 bases and J by 9 bases, with 12 bases between them.

This clone was detected only once. J is TRBJ2-5 and V is TRBV5-4; the match to TRBD2 covers 8 bases. Germline V gives CDR1 SGHNT, CDR2 YYREEE (reference sequence). The CDR3 spans 13 residues. Trimming took 5 bases from V and 5 from J; bases not matched to a gene: 5. The CDR3 DNA is TGTGCCAGCAGTAATAGCGGGGTCGAGACCCAGTACTTC. Translation gives CASSNSGVETQYF.

The chain joins TRBV11-1 to TRBJ2-5; D remains ambiguous. Germline assignment: CDR1 SGHAT and CDR2 FQDESV (reference sequence). The V gene lost 4 bases and the J gene lost 2 bases, with 8 bases spanning the gap. This CDR3 contains 13 residues. The CDR3 sequence: CASSSRTQETQYF. The CDR3 DNA is TGTGCCAGCAGCTCGCGCACGCAAGAGACCCAGTACTTC.

The chain carries TRBV7-2 and TRBJ1-2; a weak D match, TRBD1 (5 bases). V was shortened by 0 bases and J by 4 bases, with 12 bases between the two germline ends. Germline CDR1 reads SGHTA; CDR2 reads FQGNSA. CDR3 length: 15 amino acids. This CDR3 is CASSLAAQASYGYTF. CDR3 in DNA: TGTGCCAGCAGCTTAGCGGCACAGGCCTCCTATGGCTACACCTTC.

CDR3 residues: CASSTGTGNYEQYF. The CDR3 nucleotides are TGCGCCAGCAGCACCGGGACAGGGAACTACGAGCAGTACTTC. The chain carries TRBV5-1 and TRBJ2-7; 9 bases are shared with TRBD1. The CDR3 runs 14 residues. CDR1 SGHRS and CDR2 YFSETQ come from the germline V gene. The J segment lost 3 bases and the V segment lost 4 bases, leaving 5 bases of the junction unmatched.

This chain links TRBV7-2 with TRBJ1-1; D is ambiguous. Germline CDR1 reads SGHTA; CDR2 reads FQGNSA. This CDR3 comprises 11 residues. V lost 2 bases, J lost 8 bases, and 6 bases lay in between. CDR3 bases: TGTGCCAGCAGCTTATGGGCGGAAGCTTTCTTT. This encodes CASSLWAEAFF.